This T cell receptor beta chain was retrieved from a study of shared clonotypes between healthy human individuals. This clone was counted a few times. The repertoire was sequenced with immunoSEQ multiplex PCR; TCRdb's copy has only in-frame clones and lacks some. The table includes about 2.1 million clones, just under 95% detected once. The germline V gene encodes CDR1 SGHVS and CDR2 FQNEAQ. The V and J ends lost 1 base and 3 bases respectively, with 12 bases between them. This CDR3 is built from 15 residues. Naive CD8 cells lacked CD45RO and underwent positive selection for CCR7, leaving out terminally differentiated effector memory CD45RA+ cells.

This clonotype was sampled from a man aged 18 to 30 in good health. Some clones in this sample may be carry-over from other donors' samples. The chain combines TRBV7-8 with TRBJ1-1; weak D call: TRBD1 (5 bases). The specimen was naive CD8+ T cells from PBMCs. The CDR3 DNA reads TGTGCCAGCAGCTTAGTGGGGGTCAGGGACACTGAAGCTTTCTTT. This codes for CASSLVGVRDTEAFF.